Detailed here is one TCR beta chain. What it binds is not known. The record originates from a study of T cell responses to AZD1222 COVID-19 vaccine. Findings and limits, study-wide: Spike-specific TCR breadth and depth went up after people got two AZD1222 doses. Only a handful of AZD1222 recipients were seropositive at baseline.

The CDR3 sequence is 17 residues long. Germline V gene data show CDR1 as SGHTA and CDR2 as FQGNSA. Trimming took 5 bases from V and 0 from J; bases not matched to a gene: 12. Measured with immunoSEQ multiplex PCR; TCRdb has only the in-frame clones, and not every one. The sample includes more than 95,000 clones, about nine tenths of them seen just once. The chain employs TRBV7-2 and TRBJ2-7, with TRBD2 matching over 8 bases. The specimen comprised peripheral blood, sampled 28 days after the second dose of the MenACWY control vaccine. The sequence was obtained from an adult who received the MenACWY meningococcal vaccine as a control. For the CDR3, the DNA is TGTGCCAGCAGCCAAAGGGGCGGGGGGACGAGCTCCTACGAGCAGTACTTC. Translation gives CASSQRGGGTSSYEQYF.